This TCR beta chain was recorded in a study of OX40 agonist ivuxolimab in advanced cancers. Trimming shortened V by 0 bases and J by 5 bases, and 14 bases separated the two germline ends. Germline V gene data show CDR1 as SEHNR and CDR2 as FQNEAQ (reference sequence). This CDR3 region has 15 residues. Assay used: immunoSEQ multiplex PCR; TCRdb lists only in-frame clones, some missing. The profile covers approximately 100,000 clones, with about 90% appearing a single time and around 1.5% taken by the ten largest. The source is an adult with an advanced solid tumor such as melanoma, head and neck, liver or kidney cancer. The V gene is TRBV7-9, the J gene TRBJ2-7, with D perhaps TRBD1 (7 bases). This sample comprised CD4+ or CD8+ T cells sorted from blood, obtained in a trial of the OX40 agonist ivuxolimab. CDR3 residues: CASSLAKGAGNEQYF. CDR3 DNA: TGTGCCAGCAGCTTAGCGAAGGGGGCGGGAAACGAGCAGTACTTC.